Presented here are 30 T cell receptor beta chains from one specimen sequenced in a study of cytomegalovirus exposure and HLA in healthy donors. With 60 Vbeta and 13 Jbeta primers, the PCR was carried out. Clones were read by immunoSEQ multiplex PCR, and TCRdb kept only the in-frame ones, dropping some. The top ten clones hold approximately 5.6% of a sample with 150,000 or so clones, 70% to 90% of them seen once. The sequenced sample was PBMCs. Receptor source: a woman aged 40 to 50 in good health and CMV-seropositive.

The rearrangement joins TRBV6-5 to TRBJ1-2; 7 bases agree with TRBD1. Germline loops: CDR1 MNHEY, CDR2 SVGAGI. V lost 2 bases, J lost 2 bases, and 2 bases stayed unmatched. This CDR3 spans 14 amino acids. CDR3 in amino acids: CASSYRTGNYGYTF. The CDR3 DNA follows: TGTGCCAGCAGTTACCGGACAGGCAACTATGGCTACACCTTC.

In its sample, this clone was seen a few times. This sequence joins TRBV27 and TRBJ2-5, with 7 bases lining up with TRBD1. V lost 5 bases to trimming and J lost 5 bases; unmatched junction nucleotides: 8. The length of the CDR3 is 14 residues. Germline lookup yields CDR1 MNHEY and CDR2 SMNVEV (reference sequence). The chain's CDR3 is CASSLDRVRETQYF. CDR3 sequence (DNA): TGTGCCAGCAGTCTAGACAGGGTGCGGGAGACCCAGTACTTC.

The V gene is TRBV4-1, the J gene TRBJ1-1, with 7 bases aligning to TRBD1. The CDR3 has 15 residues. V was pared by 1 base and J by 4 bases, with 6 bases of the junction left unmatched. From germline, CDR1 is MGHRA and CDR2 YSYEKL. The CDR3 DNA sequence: TGCGCCAGCAGCCAAGCTCCAGGGGGTGTCACTGAAGCTTTCTTT. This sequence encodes CASSQAPGGVTEAFF.

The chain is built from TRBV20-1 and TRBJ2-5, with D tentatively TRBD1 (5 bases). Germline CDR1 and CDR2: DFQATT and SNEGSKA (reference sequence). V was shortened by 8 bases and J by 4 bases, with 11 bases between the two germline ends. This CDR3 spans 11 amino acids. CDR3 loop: CSPRQGETQYF. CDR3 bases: TGCAGTCCGCGGCAGGGAGAGACCCAGTACTTC.

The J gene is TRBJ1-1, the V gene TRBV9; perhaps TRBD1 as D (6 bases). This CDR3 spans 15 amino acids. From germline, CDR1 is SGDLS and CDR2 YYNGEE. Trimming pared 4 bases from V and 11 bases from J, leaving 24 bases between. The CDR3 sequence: CASSPSLGGADLAFF. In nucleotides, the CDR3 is TGTGCCAGCAGCCCAAGCCTGGGGGGGGCGGACCTCGCTTTCTTT.

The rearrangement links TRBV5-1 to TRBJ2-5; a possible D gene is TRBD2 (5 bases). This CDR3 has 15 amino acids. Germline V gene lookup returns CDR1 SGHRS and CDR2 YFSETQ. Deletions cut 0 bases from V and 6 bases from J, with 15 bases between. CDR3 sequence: CASSLDLSGRKTQYF. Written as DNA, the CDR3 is TGCGCCAGCAGCTTGGACCTGAGTGGGAGAAAGACCCAGTACTTC.

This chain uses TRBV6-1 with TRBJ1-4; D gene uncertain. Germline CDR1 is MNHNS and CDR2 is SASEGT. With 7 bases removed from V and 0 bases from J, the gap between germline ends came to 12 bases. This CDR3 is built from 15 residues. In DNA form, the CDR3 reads TGTGCCAGCAACCCCCGGGTGTCAACTAATGAAAAACTGTTTTTT. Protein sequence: CASNPRVSTNEKLFF.

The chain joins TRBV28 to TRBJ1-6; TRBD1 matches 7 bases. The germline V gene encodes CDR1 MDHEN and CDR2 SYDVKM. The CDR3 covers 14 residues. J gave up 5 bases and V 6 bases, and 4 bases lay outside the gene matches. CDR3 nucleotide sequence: TGTGCCAGCAGGCAGACAGGGAATAATTCACCCCTCCACTTT. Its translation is CASRQTGNNSPLHF.

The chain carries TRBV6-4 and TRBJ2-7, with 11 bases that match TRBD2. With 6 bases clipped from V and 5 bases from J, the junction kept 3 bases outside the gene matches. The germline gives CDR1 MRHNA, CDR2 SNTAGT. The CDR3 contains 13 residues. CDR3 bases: TGTGCCAGCAGACTAGCGGGAGTTAACGAGCAGTACTTC. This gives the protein CASRLAGVNEQYF.

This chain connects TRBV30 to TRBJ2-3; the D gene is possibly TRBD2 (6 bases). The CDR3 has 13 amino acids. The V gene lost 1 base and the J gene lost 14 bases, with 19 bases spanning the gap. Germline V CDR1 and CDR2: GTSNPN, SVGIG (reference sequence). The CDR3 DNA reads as TGTGCCTGGAGTGCTACGGGGGTAGGGCTTCGGTATTTT. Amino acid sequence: CAWSATGVGLRYF.

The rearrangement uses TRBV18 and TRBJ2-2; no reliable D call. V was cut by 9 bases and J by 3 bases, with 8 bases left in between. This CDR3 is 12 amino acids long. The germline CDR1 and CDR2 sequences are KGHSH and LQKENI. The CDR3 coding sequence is TGTGCCAGTCACCCGGACACCGGGGAGCTGTTTTTT. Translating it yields CASHPDTGELFF. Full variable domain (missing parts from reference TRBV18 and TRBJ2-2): NAGVMQNPRHLVRRRGQEARLRCSPMKGHSHVYWYRQLPEEGLKFMVYLQKENIIDESGMPKERFSAEFPKEGPSILRIQQVVRGDSAAYFCASHPDTGELFFGEGSRLTVL.

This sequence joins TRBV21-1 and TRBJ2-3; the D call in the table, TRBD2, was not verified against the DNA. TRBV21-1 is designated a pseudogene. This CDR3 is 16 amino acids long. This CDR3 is CASFEWGGFGTDTQYF. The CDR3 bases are TGTGCCAGCTTCGAATGGGGAGGGTTTGGCACAGATACGCAGTATTTT.

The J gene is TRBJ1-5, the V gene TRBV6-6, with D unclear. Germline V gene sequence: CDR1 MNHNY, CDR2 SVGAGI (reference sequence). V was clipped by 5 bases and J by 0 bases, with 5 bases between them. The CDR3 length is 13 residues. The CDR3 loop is CASSQISNQPQHF. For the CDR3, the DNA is TGTGCCAGCAGTCAGATTAGCAATCAGCCCCAGCATTTT.

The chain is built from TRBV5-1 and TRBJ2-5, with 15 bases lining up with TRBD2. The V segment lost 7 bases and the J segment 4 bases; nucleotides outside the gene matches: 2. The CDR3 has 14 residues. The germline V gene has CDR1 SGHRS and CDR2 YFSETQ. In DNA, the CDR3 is TGCGCCAGCGGACTAGCGGGAGGGGGAGAGACCCAGTACTTC. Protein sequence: CASGLAGGGETQYF.

CDR3 DNA: TGTGCCAGCAGCTCACAGGCGGGACAGGGAACAGATACGCAGTATTTT. This gives the protein CASSSQAGQGTDTQYF. This chain joins TRBV7-3 and TRBJ2-3, with 9 bases matching TRBD1. Trimming removed 4 bases from V and 3 bases from J; junction bases left unmatched: 8. Germline CDR1 SGHTA, CDR2 FQGTGA. The CDR3 loop spans 16 amino acids.

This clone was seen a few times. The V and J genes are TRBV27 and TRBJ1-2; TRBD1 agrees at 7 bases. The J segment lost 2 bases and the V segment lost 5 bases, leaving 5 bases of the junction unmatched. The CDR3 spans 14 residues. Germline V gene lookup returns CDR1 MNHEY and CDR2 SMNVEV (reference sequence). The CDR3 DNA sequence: TGTGCCAGCAGTGTGGACAGGAGAAACTATGGCTACACCTTC. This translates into CASSVDRRNYGYTF.

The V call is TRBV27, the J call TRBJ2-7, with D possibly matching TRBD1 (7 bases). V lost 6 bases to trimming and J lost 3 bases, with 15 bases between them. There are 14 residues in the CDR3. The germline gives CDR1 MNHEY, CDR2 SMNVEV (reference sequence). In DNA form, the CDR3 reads TGTGCCAGCAGACGTCAGGGGGGTGGCTACGAGCAGTACTTC. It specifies CASRRQGGGYEQYF.

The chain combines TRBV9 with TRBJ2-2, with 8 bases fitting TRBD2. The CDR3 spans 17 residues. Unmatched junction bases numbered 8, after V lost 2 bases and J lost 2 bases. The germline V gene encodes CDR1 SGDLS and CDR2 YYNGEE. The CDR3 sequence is CASSVAVGTRNTGELFF. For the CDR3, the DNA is TGTGCCAGCAGCGTGGCCGTGGGGACTAGAAACACCGGGGAGCTGTTTTTT.

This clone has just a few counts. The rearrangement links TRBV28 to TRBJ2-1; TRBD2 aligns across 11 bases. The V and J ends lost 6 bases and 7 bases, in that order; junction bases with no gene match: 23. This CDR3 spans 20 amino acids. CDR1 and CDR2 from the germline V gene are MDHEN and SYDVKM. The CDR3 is CASSLNRGTSGSLGVNEQFF. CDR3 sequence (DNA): TGTGCCAGCAGCTTAAATCGGGGGACTAGCGGTTCTCTCGGGGTTAATGAGCAGTTCTTC.

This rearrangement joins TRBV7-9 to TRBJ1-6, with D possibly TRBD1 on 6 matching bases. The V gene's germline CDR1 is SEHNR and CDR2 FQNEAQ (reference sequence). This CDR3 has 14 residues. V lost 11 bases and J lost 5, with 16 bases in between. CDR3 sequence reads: CAQSAGTNNSPLHF. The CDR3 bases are TGTGCCCAATCTGCCGGGACAAATAATTCACCCCTCCACTTT. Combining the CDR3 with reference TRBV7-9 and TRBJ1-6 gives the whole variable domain DTGVSQNPRHKITKRGQNVTFRCDPISEHNRLYWYRQTLGQGPEFLTYFQNEAQLEKSRLLSDRFSAERPKGSFSTLEIQRTEQGDSAMYLCAQSAGTNNSPLHFGNGTRLTVT.

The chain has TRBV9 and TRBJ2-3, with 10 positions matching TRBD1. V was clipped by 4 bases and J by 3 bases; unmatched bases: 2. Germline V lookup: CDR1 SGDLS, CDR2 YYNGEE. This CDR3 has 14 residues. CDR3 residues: CASSPGQGTDTQYF. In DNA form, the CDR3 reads TGTGCCAGCAGCCCGGGACAGGGGACAGATACGCAGTATTTT.

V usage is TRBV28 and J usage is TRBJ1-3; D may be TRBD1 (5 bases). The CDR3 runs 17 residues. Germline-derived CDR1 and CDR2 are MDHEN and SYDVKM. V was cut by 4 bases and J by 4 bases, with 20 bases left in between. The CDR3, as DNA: TGTGCCAGCAGTTCCCCTGGGGCGGGAAACGCCGGAAACACCATATATTTT. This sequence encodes CASSSPGAGNAGNTIYF.

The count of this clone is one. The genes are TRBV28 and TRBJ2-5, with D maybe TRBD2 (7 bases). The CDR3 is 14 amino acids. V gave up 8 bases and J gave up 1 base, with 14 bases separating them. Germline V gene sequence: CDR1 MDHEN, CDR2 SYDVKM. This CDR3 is CASGEGESQETQYF. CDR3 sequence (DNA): TGTGCCAGCGGGGAGGGGGAGTCCCAAGAGACCCAGTACTTC.

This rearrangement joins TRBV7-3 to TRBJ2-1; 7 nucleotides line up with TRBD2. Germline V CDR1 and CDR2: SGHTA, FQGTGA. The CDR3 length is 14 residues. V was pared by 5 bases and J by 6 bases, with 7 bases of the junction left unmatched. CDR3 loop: CASSPGGTINEQFF. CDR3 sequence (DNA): TGTGCCAGCAGCCCAGGCGGGACTATCAATGAGCAGTTCTTC.

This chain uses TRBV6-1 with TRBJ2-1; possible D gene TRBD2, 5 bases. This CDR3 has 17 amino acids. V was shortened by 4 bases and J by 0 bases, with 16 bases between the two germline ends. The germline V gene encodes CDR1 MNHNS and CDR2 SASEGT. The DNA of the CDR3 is TGTGCCAGCAGTGTTACGTTGCGGCGGGTCTCCTACAATGAGCAGTTCTTC. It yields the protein CASSVTLRRVSYNEQFF.

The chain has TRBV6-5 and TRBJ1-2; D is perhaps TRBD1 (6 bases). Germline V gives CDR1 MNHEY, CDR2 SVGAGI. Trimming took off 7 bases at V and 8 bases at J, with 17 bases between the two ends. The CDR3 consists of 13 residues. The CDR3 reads CASTRGLADGYTF. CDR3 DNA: TGTGCCAGCACCAGGGGCCTGGCGGACGGCTACACCTTC.

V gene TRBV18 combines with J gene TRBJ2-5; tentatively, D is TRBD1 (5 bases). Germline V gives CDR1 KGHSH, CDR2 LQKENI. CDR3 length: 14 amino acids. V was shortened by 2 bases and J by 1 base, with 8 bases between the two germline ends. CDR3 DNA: TGTGCCAGCTCACCAAACAGGCTCCAAGAGACCCAGTACTTC. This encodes CASSPNRLQETQYF. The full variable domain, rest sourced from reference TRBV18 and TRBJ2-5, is NAGVMQNPRHLVRRRGQEARLRCSPMKGHSHVYWYRQLPEEGLKFMVYLQKENIIDESGMPKERFSAEFPKEGPSILRIQQVVRGDSAAYFCASSPNRLQETQYFGPGTRLLVL.

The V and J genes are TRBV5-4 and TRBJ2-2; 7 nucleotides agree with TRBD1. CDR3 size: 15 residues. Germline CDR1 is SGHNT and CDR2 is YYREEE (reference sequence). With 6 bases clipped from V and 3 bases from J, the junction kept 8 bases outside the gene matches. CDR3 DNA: TGTGCCAGCACCTCGCTACAGGGGTACACCGGGGAGCTGTTTTTT. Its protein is CASTSLQGYTGELFF.

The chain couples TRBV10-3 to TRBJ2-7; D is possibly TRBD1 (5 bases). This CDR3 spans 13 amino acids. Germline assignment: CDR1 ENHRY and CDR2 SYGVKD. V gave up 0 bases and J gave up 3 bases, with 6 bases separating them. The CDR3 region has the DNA TGTGCCATCAGTGAGTCGACAGTCTACGAGCAGTACTTC. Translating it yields CAISESTVYEQYF.

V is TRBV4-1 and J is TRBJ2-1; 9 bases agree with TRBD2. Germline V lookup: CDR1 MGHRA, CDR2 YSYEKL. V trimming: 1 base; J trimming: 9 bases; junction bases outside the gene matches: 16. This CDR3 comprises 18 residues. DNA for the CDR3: TGCGCCAGCAGCCAAGTAGACGTCGGCGGGAGGGCCGGAGGTGAGCAGTTCTTC. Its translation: CASSQVDVGGRAGGEQFF.